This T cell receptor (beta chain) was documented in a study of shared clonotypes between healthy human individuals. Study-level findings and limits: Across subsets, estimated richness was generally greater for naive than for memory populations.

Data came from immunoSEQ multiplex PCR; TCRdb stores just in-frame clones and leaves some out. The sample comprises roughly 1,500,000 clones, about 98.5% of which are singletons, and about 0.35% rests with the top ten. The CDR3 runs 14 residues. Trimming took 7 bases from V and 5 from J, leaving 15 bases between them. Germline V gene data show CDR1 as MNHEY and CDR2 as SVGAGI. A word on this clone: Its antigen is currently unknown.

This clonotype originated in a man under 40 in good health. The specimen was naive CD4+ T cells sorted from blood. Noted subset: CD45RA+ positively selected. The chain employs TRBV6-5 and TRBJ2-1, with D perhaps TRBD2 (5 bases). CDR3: CASTSGKGHNEQFF. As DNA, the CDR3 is TGTGCCAGCACGTCGGGGAAGGGCCACAATGAGCAGTTCTTC.